This T cell receptor beta chain was captured in a study of blood T cell repertoires in COVID-19. Generated by immunoSEQ multiplex PCR, the TCRdb table keeps only in-frame clones and is missing some. The sample carries about 300,000 clones, 89% recorded once. CDR3 length: 13 residues. V was pared by 6 bases and J by 0 bases, with 1 base of the junction left unmatched. Germline V gene sequence: CDR1 ENHRY, CDR2 SYGVKD. The chain couples TRBV10-3 to TRBJ2-7, with 8 bases lining up with TRBD1. Input material: PBMCs or T cells enriched from blood (not recorded which). This clonotype was obtained from a woman aged 40 to 50 who had recovered from COVID-19. CDR3 loop: CAIRDRDSYEQYF. The DNA for the CDR3 is TGTGCCATCAGGGACAGGGACTCCTACGAGCAGTACTTC.